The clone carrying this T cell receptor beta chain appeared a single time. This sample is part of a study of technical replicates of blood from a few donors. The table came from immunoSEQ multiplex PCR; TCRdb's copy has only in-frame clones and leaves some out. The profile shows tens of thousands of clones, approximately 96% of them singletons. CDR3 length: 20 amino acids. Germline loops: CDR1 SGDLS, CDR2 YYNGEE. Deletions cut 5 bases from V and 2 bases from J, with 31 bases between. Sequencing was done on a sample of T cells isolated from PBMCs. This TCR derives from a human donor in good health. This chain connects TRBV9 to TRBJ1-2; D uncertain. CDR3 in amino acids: CASRERDLGGRPRGNYGYTF. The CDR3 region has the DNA TGTGCCAGCAGGGAGCGGGATTTGGGTGGACGACCCCGAGGAAACTATGGCTACACCTTC.